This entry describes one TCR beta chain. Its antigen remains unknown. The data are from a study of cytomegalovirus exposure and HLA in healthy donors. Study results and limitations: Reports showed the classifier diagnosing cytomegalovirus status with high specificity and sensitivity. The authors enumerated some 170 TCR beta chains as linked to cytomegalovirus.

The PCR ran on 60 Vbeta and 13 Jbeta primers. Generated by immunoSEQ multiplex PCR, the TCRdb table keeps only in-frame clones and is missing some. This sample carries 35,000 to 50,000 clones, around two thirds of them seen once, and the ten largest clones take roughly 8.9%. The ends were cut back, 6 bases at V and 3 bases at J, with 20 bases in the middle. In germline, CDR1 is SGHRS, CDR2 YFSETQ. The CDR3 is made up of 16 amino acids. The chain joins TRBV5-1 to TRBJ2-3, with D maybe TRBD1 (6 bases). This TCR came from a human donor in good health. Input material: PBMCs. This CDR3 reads CASIGGTASWTDTQYF. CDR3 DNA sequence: TGCGCCAGCATAGGGGGAACGGCGAGTTGGACAGATACGCAGTATTTT.